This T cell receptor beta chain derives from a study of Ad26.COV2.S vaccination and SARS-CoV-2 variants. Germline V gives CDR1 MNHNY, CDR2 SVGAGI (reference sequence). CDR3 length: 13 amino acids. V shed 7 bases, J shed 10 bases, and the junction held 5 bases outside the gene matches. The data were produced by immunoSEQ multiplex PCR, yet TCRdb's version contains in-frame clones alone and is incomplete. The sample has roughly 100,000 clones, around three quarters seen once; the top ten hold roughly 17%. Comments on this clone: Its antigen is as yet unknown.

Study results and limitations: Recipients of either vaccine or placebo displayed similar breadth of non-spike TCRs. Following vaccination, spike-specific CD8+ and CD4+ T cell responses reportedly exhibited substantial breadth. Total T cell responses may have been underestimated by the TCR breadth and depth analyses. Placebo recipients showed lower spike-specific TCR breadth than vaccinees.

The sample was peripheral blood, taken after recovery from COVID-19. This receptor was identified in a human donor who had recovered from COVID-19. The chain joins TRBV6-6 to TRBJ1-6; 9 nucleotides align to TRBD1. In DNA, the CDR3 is TGTGCCAGCACCAGACAGGGGGAGTCACCCCTCCACTTT. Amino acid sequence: CASTRQGESPLHF.